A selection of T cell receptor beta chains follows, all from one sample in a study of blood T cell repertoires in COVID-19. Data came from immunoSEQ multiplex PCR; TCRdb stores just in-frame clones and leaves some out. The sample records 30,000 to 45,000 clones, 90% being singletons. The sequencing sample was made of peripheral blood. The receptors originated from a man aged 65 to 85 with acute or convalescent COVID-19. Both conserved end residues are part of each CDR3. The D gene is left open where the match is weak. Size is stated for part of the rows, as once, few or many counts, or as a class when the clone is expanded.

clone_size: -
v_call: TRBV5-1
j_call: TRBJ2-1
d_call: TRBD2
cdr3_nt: TGCGCCAGCAGCTTGGGGACTAGCCACGGTGAGCAGTTCTTC
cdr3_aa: CASSLGTSHGEQFF

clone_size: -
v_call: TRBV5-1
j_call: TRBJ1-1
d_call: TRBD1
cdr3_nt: TGCGCCAGCAGCTCGCCGGAACAGGGGGACACTGAAGCTTTCTTT
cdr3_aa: CASSSPEQGDTEAFF

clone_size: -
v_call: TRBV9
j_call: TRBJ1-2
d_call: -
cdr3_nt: TGTGCCAGCAGCGTAGACCCCAGGGCCCAGGGTGGCTACACCTTC
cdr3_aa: CASSVDPRAQGGYTF

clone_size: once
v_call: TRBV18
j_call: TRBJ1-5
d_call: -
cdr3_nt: TGTGCCAGCTCACCAATCGTCCGGGATCAGCCCCAGCATTTT
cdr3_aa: CASSPIVRDQPQHF

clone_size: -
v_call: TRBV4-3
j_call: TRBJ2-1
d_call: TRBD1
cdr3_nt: TGCGCCAGCAGCCAAGTACTCCGGGACAGGGGATTTTATGGGGATGAGCAGTTCTTC
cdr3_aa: CASSQVLRDRGFYGDEQFF

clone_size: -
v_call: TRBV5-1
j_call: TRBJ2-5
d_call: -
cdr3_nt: TGCGCCAGCAGCTTGCAAATCCAAGAGACCCAGTACTTC
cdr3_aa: CASSLQIQETQYF

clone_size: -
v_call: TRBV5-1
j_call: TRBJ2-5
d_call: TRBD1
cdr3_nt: TGCGCCAGCAGCTTGGAGCTCAGGGGGCGCGGGGAGACCCAGTACTTC
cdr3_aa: CASSLELRGRGETQYF

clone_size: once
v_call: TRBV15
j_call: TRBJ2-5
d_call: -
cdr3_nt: TGTGCCACCAGCAGGGAGCAGAAAGAGACCCAGTACTTC
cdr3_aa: CATSREQKETQYF

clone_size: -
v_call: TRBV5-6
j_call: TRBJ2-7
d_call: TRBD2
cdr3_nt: TGTGCCAGCAGCGGGGGGGAGACGGGCGCTCCCTACGAGCAGTACTTC
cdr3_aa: CASSGGETGAPYEQYF

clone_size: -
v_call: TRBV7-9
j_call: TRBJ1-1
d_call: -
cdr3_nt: TGTGCCAGCAGCCCAACAGGGGAAGCTTTCTTT
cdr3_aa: CASSPTGEAFF

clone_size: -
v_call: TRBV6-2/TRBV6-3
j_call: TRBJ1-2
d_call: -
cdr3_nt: TGTGCCAGCAGTCCGGACCTTCCTAGCGGCTACACCTTC
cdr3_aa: CASSPDLPSGYTF

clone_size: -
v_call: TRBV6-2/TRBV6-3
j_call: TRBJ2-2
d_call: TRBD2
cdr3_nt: TGTGCCAGCAGTTACTGGGCGGGGGTCGCACCCGGGGAGCTGTTTTTT
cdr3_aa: CASSYWAGVAPGELFF

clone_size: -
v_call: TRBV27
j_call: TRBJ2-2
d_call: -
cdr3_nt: TGTGCCAGCAGTCCATCGCAGGGGCTCGGGATCGGGGAGCTGTTTTTT
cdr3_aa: CASSPSQGLGIGELFF

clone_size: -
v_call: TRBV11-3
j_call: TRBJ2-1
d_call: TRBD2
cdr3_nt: TGTGCCAGCAGCTTAGCCCTAGCGGGAGGAGGCAATGAGCAGTTCTTC
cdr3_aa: CASSLALAGGGNEQFF

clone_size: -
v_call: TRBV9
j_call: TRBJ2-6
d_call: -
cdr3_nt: TGTGCCAGCAGCGTAGCGTGGTTGCGGGCTGGGGCCAACGTCCTGACTTTC
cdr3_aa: CASSVAWLRAGANVLTF

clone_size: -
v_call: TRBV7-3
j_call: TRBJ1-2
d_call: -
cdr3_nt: TGTGCCAGCAGCTTAACTCGCCAGGGGGGCTACACCTTC
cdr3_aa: CASSLTRQGGYTF

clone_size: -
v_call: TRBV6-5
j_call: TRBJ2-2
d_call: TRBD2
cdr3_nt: TGTGCCAGCAGGACTAGCGGTTACCCCGGGGAGCTGTTTTTT
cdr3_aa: CASRTSGYPGELFF

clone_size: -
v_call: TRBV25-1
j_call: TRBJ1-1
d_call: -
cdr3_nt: TGTGCCAGCAGTGCCCACTTCAGGGGTACTGAAGCTTTCTTT
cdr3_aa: CASSAHFRGTEAFF

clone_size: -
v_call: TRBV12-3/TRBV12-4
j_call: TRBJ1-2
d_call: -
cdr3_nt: TGTGCCAGCACCACGTGGGGGGGAAATGGCTACACCTTC
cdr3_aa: CASTTWGGNGYTF

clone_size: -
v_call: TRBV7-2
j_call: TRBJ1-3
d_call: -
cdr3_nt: TGTGCCAGCAGCCTCTACCTGCGTAGCTCTGGAAACACCATATATTTT
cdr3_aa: CASSLYLRSSGNTIYF

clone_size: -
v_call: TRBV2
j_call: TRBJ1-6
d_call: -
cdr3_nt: TGTGCCAGCACAGTCGAAAGCGGCTATAATTCACCCCTCCACTTT
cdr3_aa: CASTVESGYNSPLHF

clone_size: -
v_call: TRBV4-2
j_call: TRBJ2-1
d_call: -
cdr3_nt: TGTGCCAGCAGCCAAGATCTAGAGTACGGTGAGCAGTTCTTC
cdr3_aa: CASSQDLEYGEQFF

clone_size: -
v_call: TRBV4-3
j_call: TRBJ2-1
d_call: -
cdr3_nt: TGCGCCAGCAGCCAACAGACAGAACTTGAGCAGTTCTTC
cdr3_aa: CASSQQTELEQFF

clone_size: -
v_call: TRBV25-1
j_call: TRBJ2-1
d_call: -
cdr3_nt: TGTGCCAGCAGTGAAGCCTCAGGGTGGGATGAGCAGTTCTTC
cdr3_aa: CASSEASGWDEQFF

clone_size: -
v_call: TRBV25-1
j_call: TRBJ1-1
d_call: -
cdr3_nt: TGTGCCAGCAGTGAATCAGTCAGATTGAACACTGAAGCTTTCTTT
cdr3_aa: CASSESVRLNTEAFF

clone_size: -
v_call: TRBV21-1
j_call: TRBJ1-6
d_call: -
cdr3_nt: TGTGCCAGCAGCTCCCCAGGAGGGGGCTGCCTTAGAAATTCACCCCTCCACTTT
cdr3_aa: CASSSPGGGCLRNSPLHF

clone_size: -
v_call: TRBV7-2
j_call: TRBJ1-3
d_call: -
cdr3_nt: TGTGCCAGCAGCTTAGCGCGGGACTCTGGAAACACCATATATTTT
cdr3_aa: CASSLARDSGNTIYF

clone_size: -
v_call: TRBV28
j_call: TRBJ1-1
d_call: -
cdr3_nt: TGTGCCAGCAGTTTATTAGGGGGTGGTCCAGCTGAAGCTTTCTTT
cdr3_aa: CASSLLGGGPAEAFF

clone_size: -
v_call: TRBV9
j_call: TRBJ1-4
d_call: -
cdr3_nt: TGTGCCAGCAGCCCCGCTCAGGGAGGCGGGAGTGAAAAACTGTTTTTT
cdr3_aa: CASSPAQGGGSEKLFF

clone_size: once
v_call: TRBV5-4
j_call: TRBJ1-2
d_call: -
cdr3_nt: TGTGCCAGCAGCACCGACGGGAACTATGGCTACACCTTC
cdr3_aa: CASSTDGNYGYTF

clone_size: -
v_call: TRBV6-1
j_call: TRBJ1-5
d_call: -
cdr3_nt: TGTGCCAGCAGTGAATCCTGGGCTCAGCCCCAGCATTTT
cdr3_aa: CASSESWAQPQHF

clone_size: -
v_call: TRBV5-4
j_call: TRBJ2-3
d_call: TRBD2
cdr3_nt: TGTGCCAGCAGCCCGGGACTAGCTCGGAATACGCAGTATTTT
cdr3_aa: CASSPGLARNTQYF

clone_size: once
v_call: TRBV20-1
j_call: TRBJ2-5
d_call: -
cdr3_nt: TGCAGTGCTACAGGACAAGAGACCCAGTACTTC
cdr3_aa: CSATGQETQYF

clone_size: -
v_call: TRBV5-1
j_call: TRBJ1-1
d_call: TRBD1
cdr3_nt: TGCGCCAGCAGACCGGGACAGGGGGCGCGGTACACTGAAGCTTTCTTT
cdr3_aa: CASRPGQGARYTEAFF

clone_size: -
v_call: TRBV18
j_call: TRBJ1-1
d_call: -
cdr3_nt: TGTGCCAGCTCACCACCGAGTTTCTCAGGGGCTGAAGCTTTCTTT
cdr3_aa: CASSPPSFSGAEAFF

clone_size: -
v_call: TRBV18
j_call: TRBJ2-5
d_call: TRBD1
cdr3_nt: TGTGCCAGCTCTCCGGACAGGGGGCGGACCCAGTACTTC
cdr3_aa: CASSPDRGRTQYF

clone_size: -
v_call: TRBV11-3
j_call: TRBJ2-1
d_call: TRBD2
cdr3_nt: TGTGCCAGCAGCTTTAGCGGGAGGGCCGAGAATGAGCAGTTCTTC
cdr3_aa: CASSFSGRAENEQFF

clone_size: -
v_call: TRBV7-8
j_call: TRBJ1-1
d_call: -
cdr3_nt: TGTGCCAGCAACCTACAAGGGTGGGGCTCGGACACTGAAGCTTTCTTT
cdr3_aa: CASNLQGWGSDTEAFF

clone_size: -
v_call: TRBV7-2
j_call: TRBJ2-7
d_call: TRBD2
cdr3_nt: TGTGCCGGAGGGGCCAGCGGGAGTTACGAGCAGTACTTC
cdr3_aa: CAGGASGSYEQYF

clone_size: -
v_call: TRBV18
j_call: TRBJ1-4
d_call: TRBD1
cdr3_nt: TGTGCCAGCTCACCGACGACAAGACAGGGGAATGAAAAACTGTTTTTT
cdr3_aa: CASSPTTRQGNEKLFF

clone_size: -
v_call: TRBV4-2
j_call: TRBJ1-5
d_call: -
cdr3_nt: TGTGCCAGCAGCCAAGATTTGGGGAGGAATCAGCCCCAGCATTTT
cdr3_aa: CASSQDLGRNQPQHF

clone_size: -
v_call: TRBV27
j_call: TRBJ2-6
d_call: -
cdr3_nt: TGTGCCAGCAGTACTAGTCTTAGCTCTGGGGCCAACGTCCTGACTTTC
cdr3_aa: CASSTSLSSGANVLTF

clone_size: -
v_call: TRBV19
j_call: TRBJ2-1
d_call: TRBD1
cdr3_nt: TGTGCCAGTAGTTTTAGACAGGGCCTGGACAATGAGCAGTTCTTC
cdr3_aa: CASSFRQGLDNEQFF

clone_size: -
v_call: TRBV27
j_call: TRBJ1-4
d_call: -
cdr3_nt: TGTGCCAGCAGTCCGCCAACAAGAGCGTCAGCCGGGGGTGAGGAACTGTTTTTT
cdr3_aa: CASSPPTRASAGGEELFF

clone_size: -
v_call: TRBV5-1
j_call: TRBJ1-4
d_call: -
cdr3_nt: TGCGCCAGCAGCTTCGGACTTTTTCGCCTAAATGAAAAACTGTTTTTT
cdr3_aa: CASSFGLFRLNEKLFF

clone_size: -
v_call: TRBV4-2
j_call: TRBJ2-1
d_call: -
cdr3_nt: TGTGCCAGCAGCCAAGGAGGAAACAGGGGGCTAGCGGGAGATGGGGATGAGCAGTTCTTC
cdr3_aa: CASSQGGNRGLAGDGDEQFF

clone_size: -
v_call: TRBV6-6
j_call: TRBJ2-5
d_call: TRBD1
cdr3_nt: TGTGCCAGCAGTTACTCTACAGGGGGTGAGACCCAGTACTTC
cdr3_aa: CASSYSTGGETQYF

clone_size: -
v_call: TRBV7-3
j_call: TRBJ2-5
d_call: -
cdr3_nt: TGTGCCAGCAGCTTAACAGCGAGGGCCGAAGAGACCCAGTACTTC
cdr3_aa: CASSLTARAEETQYF

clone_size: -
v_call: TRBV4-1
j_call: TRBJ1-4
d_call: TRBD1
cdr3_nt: TGCGCCAGCAGCCTAGCGGGACAGGGGCGCGAAAAACTGTTTTTT
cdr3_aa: CASSLAGQGREKLFF

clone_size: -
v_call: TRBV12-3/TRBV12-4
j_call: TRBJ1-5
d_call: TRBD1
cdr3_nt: TGTGCCAGCAGCCAGACAGGGAAAACCCAGCATTTT
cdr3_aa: CASSQTGKTQHF